This T cell receptor (beta chain) comes out of a study of blood T cell repertoires in COVID-19. Authors' processing steps: Amplifying reference gene primers gave estimates of nucleated cell counts. Using immunoSEQ multiplex PCR, the repertoire was profiled, and TCRdb retains in-frame clones only, with some absent. The V and J calls and the clone size are those of that table, but D and trimming were determined from the DNA. The table lists approximately 230,000 clones, about 80% of them singletons. The CDR3 has 16 residues. Germline lookup yields CDR1 MGHDK and CDR2 SYGVNS. The V end lost 2 bases, the J end lost 2 bases, and 12 bases lay between the germline ends.

This chain connects TRBV25-1 to TRBJ2-2; D gene ambiguous. Sequenced input: peripheral blood. The receptor comes from an elderly man with acute or convalescent COVID-19. In DNA, the CDR3 is TGTGCCAGCAGTGAAAAAGGCAGGCGCAACACCGGGGAGCTGTTTTTT. This gives the protein CASSEKGRRNTGELFF.